These T cell receptor beta chains were read from a single sample in a study of T cell repertoires in aging, cancer and after chemotherapy. TCRdb used MiXCR to reprocess the multiplex PCR reads, holding one entry per CDR3 protein. The sample shows more than 15,000 distinct CDR3 sequences, 40% to 55% of them seen only once. Sequencing was done on a sample of blood. Receptors originate from a human donor in good health. Both conserved end residues are part of each CDR3. Fields, in order: V gene, J gene, D gene, clone size, CDR3 DNA, CDR3 protein. The D gene is left open where the match is weak. Clone size is not always given. Where it is, it says once, few, many or a class for expanded clones.

V: TRBV4-3
J: TRBJ2-1
D: .
size: .
DNA: TGCGCCAGCAGCCAAGAACCCAGCGGGTCCTACAATGAGCAGTTCTTC
CDR3: CASSQEPSGSYNEQFF

V: TRBV13
J: TRBJ2-5
D: .
size: .
DNA: TGTGCCAGCAGCTTACTCCGAGTTGGTGGAGAGACCCAGTACTTC
CDR3: CASSLLRVGGETQYF

V: TRBV6-4
J: TRBJ2-3
D: .
size: .
DNA: TGTGCCATCAGTGAGTCACGGGGAGCGAGCACAGATACGCAGTATTTT
CDR3: CAISESRGASTDTQYF

V: TRBV6-2/TRBV6-3
J: TRBJ2-1
D: TRBD2
size: .
DNA: TGTGCCAGCAGTGAACTAGCGGGAGGGCGCAATGAGCAGTTCTTC
CDR3: CASSELAGGRNEQFF

V: TRBV12-3/TRBV12-4
J: TRBJ2-2
D: TRBD1
size: few
DNA: TGTGCCGCCGGGACAGGGGTCAACACCGGGGAGCTGTTTTTT
CDR3: CAAGTGVNTGELFF

V: TRBV19
J: TRBJ2-3
D: .
size: .
DNA: TGTGCCAGTAGTCCCTTCAGGGATACGCAGTATTTT
CDR3: CASSPFRDTQYF

V: TRBV4-3
J: TRBJ2-2
D: TRBD2
size: .
DNA: TGCGCCAGCAGCCAATCTTTTAGCGGGAGAGGGGAGCTGTTTTTT
CDR3: CASSQSFSGRGELFF

V: TRBV6-5
J: TRBJ2-3
D: .
size: .
DNA: TGTGCCAGCAGCCGTACCCTAGGCACAGATACGCAGTATTTT
CDR3: CASSRTLGTDTQYF

V: TRBV6-5
J: TRBJ2-7
D: .
size: .
DNA: TGTGCCAGCAGTTACACCCCAATGGCCTACGAGCAGTACTTC
CDR3: CASSYTPMAYEQYF

V: TRBV29-1
J: TRBJ2-1
D: TRBD2
size: few
DNA: TGCAGCGTCTCCACTAGCGACGAGCAGTTCTTC
CDR3: CSVSTSDEQFF

V: TRBV30
J: TRBJ2-1
D: .
size: .
DNA: TGTGCCTGGGACCCGACTATCGGGAGCGACAGTAGCTCCTACAATGAGCAGTTCTTC
CDR3: CAWDPTIGSDSSSYNEQFF

V: TRBV15
J: TRBJ2-3
D: TRBD1
size: few
DNA: TGTGCCACCAGTGGGACAGGGGGGATAGATACGCAGTATTTT
CDR3: CATSGTGGIDTQYF

V: TRBV29-1
J: TRBJ2-1
D: TRBD1
size: medium-sized
DNA: TGCAGCGTTGATGGGGACAGAATAACCTACAATGAGCAGTTCTTC
CDR3: CSVDGDRITYNEQFF

V: TRBV6-2/TRBV6-3
J: TRBJ2-7
D: .
size: medium-sized
DNA: TGTGCCAGCAGTTACGTTGCGGACCCCTCCGAGCAGTACTTC
CDR3: CASSYVADPSEQYF

V: TRBV29-1
J: TRBJ1-2
D: .
size: few
DNA: TGCAGCGTACAGGGCGGGGACTATGGCTACACCTTC
CDR3: CSVQGGDYGYTF

V: TRBV6-1
J: TRBJ2-1
D: TRBD2
size: .
DNA: TGTGCCAGCAGTGAGGGAGGGTACAATGAGCAGTTCTTC
CDR3: CASSEGGYNEQFF

V: TRBV27
J: TRBJ2-1
D: .
size: .
DNA: TGTGCCAGCAGTTTATCCTCCGACTACAATGAGCAGTTCTTC
CDR3: CASSLSSDYNEQFF

V: TRBV13
J: TRBJ2-7
D: .
size: .
DNA: TGTGCCAGCAGCCAAGGCAGGGGGGCCTACGAGCAGTACTTC
CDR3: CASSQGRGAYEQYF

V: TRBV29-1
J: TRBJ2-5
D: TRBD2
size: .
DNA: TGCAGCGTTAGACTAGCGGGAGGCCGGGCACAGTACTTC
CDR3: CSVRLAGGRAQYF

V: TRBV29-1
J: TRBJ2-1
D: .
size: few
DNA: TGCAGCGTTGAATGGGCCAAGGGCTATAATGAGCAGTTCTTC
CDR3: CSVEWAKGYNEQFF

V: TRBV19
J: TRBJ2-7
D: TRBD1
size: .
DNA: TGTGCCAGTAGTCCAAGACAGGGGGTCTACGAGCAGTACTTC
CDR3: CASSPRQGVYEQYF

V: TRBV5-4
J: TRBJ2-2
D: TRBD2
size: .
DNA: TGTGCCAGCAGCTTACAACTAGCGGGAGGGCTCGGAACCGGGGAGCTGTTTTTT
CDR3: CASSLQLAGGLGTGELFF

V: TRBV7-9
J: TRBJ2-6
D: .
size: few
DNA: TGTGCCAGCAGCTTAGACGGAACTGGGGCCAACGTCCTGACTTTC
CDR3: CASSLDGTGANVLTF

V: TRBV13
J: TRBJ1-4
D: TRBD1
size: .
DNA: TGTGCCAGCAGCCCGGACAGGACGGGGACTAATGAAAAACTGTTTTTT
CDR3: CASSPDRTGTNEKLFF

V: TRBV19
J: TRBJ2-3
D: .
size: few
DNA: TGTGCCAGTAGTATGACTCTCACAGATACGCAGTATTTT
CDR3: CASSMTLTDTQYF

V: TRBV18
J: TRBJ2-3
D: .
size: once
DNA: TGTGCCAGCTCACGCAAAGGAGCAGGCGAGCGAAGCACAGATACGCAGTATTTT
CDR3: CASSRKGAGERSTDTQYF

V: TRBV12-3/TRBV12-4
J: TRBJ1-4
D: .
size: .
DNA: TGTGCCAGCAGTTCCGGGCTTGGGGGTGCGGTAAGGGAAAAACTGTTTTTT
CDR3: CASSSGLGGAVREKLFF

V: TRBV27
J: TRBJ2-4
D: TRBD1
size: .
DNA: TGTGCCAGCCGGGACAGCAGTCTAGCCAAAAACATTCAGTACTTC
CDR3: CASRDSSLAKNIQYF

V: TRBV15
J: TRBJ2-7
D: .
size: .
DNA: TGTGCCACCAGCGGCGATACTTGGAAGCTAGTCTTC
CDR3: CATSGDTWKLVF

V: TRBV12-3/TRBV12-4
J: TRBJ1-2
D: .
size: .
DNA: TGTGCCAGCAGGGCATCCTTGGGGGTCCAGACGGGCTACACCTTC
CDR3: CASRASLGVQTGYTF

V: TRBV7-2
J: TRBJ1-2
D: .
size: few
DNA: TGTGCCAGCAGCTCCGGGACCCAGGGCAGTGGCTACACCTTC
CDR3: CASSSGTQGSGYTF

V: TRBV6-2/TRBV6-3
J: TRBJ1-6
D: .
size: .
DNA: TGTGCCAGCGGAACAGTCAGAGGTTCACCCCTCCACTTT
CDR3: CASGTVRGSPLHF

V: TRBV27
J: TRBJ2-1
D: .
size: few
DNA: TGTGCCAGCAGCTATAGCGGTACCTACAATGAGCAGTTCTTC
CDR3: CASSYSGTYNEQFF

V: TRBV19
J: TRBJ1-4
D: .
size: .
DNA: TGTGCCAGCACTCCCGGACTAGAGGAAAAACTGTTTTTT
CDR3: CASTPGLEEKLFF

V: TRBV11-1
J: TRBJ2-1
D: .
size: .
DNA: TGTGCCAGTAGCGCCGACAATGAGCAGTTCTTC
CDR3: CASSADNEQFF

V: TRBV19
J: TRBJ2-4
D: .
size: .
DNA: TGTGCCAGTAGTATAGACAGAAAAAACATTCAGTACTTC
CDR3: CASSIDRKNIQYF

V: TRBV12-3/TRBV12-4
J: TRBJ2-1
D: .
size: few
DNA: TGTGCCAGCAGCCACAGGACTGTCGTCTACAATGAGCAGTTCTTC
CDR3: CASSHRTVVYNEQFF

V: TRBV7-9
J: TRBJ2-1
D: TRBD2
size: .
DNA: TGTGCCAGCAGCCCGCGGACTAGCGGGAGAGGAGTAAATGAACAGTTCTTC
CDR3: CASSPRTSGRGVNEQFF

V: TRBV10-3
J: TRBJ2-5
D: TRBD1
size: few
DNA: TGTGCCATCAGTGAGTCGACAGGGGAAGTAGAGACCCAGTACTTC
CDR3: CAISESTGEVETQYF

V: TRBV6-4
J: TRBJ2-2
D: .
size: once
DNA: TGTGCCAGCCGGACAGACCCTTACACCGGGGAGCTGTTTTTT
CDR3: CASRTDPYTGELFF

V: TRBV29-1
J: TRBJ1-1
D: .
size: .
DNA: TGCAGCGTTGGACTGATGAACACTGAAGCTTTCTTT
CDR3: CSVGLMNTEAFF

V: TRBV15
J: TRBJ2-3
D: .
size: once
DNA: TGTGCCACCAGCAGAGATGGTGAGGCAGATACGCAGTATTTT
CDR3: CATSRDGEADTQYF

V: TRBV27
J: TRBJ2-3
D: .
size: once
DNA: TGTGCCAACACGACAGGTCGCACAGATACGCAGTATTTT
CDR3: CANTTGRTDTQYF

V: TRBV29-1
J: TRBJ2-7
D: TRBD1
size: few
DNA: TGCAGCGTTGAATCTCCCGGGACAGGGACGCCCTACGAGCAGTACTTC
CDR3: CSVESPGTGTPYEQYF

V: TRBV19
J: TRBJ2-7
D: .
size: .
DNA: TGTGCCAGTAGTATGGGCAGGATCTCCTACGAGCAGTACTTC
CDR3: CASSMGRISYEQYF

V: TRBV11-1
J: TRBJ2-7
D: .
size: .
DNA: TGTGCCAGCAGCTACCTCGGGGGCGGCTACGAGCAGTACTTC
CDR3: CASSYLGGGYEQYF

V: TRBV5-1
J: TRBJ2-7
D: .
size: .
DNA: TGCGCCAGCAGCTTGGACGTCGGGAGCTACGAGCAGTACTTC
CDR3: CASSLDVGSYEQYF

V: TRBV29-1
J: TRBJ2-5
D: TRBD2
size: few
DNA: TGCAGCGTTGGACCAACTAGCGGGCCCCAAGAGACCCAGTACTTC
CDR3: CSVGPTSGPQETQYF

V: TRBV6-6
J: TRBJ1-5
D: .
size: .
DNA: TGTGCCAGCAGCCCGGGACAACGCAATCAGCCCCAGCATTTT
CDR3: CASSPGQRNQPQHF

V: TRBV5-6
J: TRBJ2-1
D: TRBD2
size: .
DNA: TGTGCCAGCAGCCACCTATCCATAGCGGGAGTCTCTGAGCAGTTCTTC
CDR3: CASSHLSIAGVSEQFF

V: TRBV29-1
J: TRBJ2-1
D: .
size: medium-sized
DNA: TGCAGCGCCCTACGTAGCGATGAGCAGTTCTTC
CDR3: CSALRSDEQFF